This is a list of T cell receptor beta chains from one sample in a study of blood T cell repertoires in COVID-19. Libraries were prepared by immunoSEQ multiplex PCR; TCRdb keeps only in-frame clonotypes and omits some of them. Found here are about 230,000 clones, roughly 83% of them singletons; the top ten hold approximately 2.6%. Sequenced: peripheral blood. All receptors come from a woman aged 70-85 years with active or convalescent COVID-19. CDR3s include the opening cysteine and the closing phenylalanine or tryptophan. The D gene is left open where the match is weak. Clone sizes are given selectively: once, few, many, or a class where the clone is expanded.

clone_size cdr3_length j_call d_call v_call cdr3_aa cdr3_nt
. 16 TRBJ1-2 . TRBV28 CASTLSPAQGNYGYTF TGTGCCAGCACGTTATCCCCGGCGCAGGGGAACTATGGCTACACCTTC
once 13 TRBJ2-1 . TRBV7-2 CASSMTRVDEQFF TGTGCCAGCAGCATGACTAGAGTCGATGAGCAGTTCTTC
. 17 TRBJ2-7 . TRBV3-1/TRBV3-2 CASSRGQGASGINEQYF TGTGCCAGCAGCCGGGGACAGGGAGCTAGCGGGATAAACGAGCAGTACTTC
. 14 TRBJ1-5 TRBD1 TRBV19 CASSPHRGEQPQHF TGTGCCAGTAGTCCGCACAGGGGGGAGCAGCCCCAGCATTTT
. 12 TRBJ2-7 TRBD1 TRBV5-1 CASRQGDREQYF TGCGCCAGCAGGCAGGGGGATCGGGAGCAGTACTTC
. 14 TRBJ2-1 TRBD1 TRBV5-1 CASSTGTGGTEQFF TGCGCCAGCAGCACCGGGACAGGGGGCACTGAGCAGTTCTTC
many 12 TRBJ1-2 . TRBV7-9 CASSLELRGYTF TGTGCCAGCAGCTTAGAGCTCCGTGGCTACACCTTC
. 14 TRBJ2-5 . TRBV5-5 CASSAAQSVETQYF TGTGCCAGCAGCGCGGCGCAGTCCGTGGAGACCCAGTACTTC
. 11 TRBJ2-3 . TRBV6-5 CASSIAHTQYF TGTGCCAGCAGTATAGCGCATACGCAGTATTTT
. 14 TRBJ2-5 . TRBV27 CASSHGTLQETQYF TGTGCCAGCAGTCATGGGACTCTTCAAGAGACCCAGTACTTC
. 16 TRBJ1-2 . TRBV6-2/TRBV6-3 CASSRLPQQGDYGYTF TGTGCCAGCAGTAGGCTACCTCAACAGGGAGACTATGGCTACACCTTC
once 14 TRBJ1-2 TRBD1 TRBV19 CASSPGQGGYGYTF TGTGCCAGTAGTCCAGGACAGGGCGGCTATGGCTACACCTTC
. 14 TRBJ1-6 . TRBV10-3 CAISEGQRNSPLHF TGTGCCATCAGTGAGGGACAGAGAAATTCACCCCTCCACTTT
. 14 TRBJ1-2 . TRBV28 CASSFSLPGAGYTF TGTGCCAGCAGTTTTTCCCTCCCAGGGGCCGGCTACACCTTC
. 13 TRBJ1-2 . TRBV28 CASFMGGARGYTF TGTGCCAGCTTCATGGGGGGGGCACGGGGCTACACCTTC
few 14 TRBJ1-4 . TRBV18 CASSPPNFNEKLFF TGTGCCAGCTCACCACCGAACTTCAATGAAAAACTGTTTTTT
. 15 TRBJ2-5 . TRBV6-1 CASSDPSAGGETQYF TGTGCCAGCAGTGATCCGTCGGCGGGCGGGGAGACCCAGTACTTC
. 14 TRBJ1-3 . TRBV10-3 CAIGDISTGNTIYF TGTGCCATCGGGGACATATCCACAGGGAACACCATATATTTT
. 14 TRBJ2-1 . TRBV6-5 CASSSTSTRTGQFF TGTGCCAGCAGTTCAACTAGCACAAGGACCGGGCAGTTCTTC
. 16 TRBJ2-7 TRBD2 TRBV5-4 CASSLLAGGLPREQYF TGTGCCAGCAGCCTTCTAGCGGGAGGCCTCCCCCGCGAGCAGTACTTC
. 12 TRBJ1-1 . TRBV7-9 CASSQGVGRAFF TGTGCCAGCAGCCAAGGGGTCGGGCGGGCTTTCTTT
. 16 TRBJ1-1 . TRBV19 CASSIGPAGSNTEAFF TGTGCCAGTAGTATCGGGCCAGCGGGTTCGAACACTGAAGCTTTCTTT
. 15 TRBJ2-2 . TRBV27 CASTREGAGPGELFF TGTGCCAGCACCCGGGAGGGGGCAGGCCCCGGGGAGCTGTTTTTT
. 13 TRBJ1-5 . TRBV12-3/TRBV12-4 CASSFQGHQPQHF TGTGCCAGCAGTTTTCAGGGGCATCAGCCCCAGCATTTT
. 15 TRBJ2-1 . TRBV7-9 CASSFGGIRYNEQFF TGTGCCAGCAGCTTTGGCGGCATTCGCTACAATGAGCAGTTCTTC
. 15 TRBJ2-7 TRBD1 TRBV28 CASWPGTGSSYEQYF TGTGCCAGCTGGCCCGGGACAGGGAGCTCCTACGAGCAGTACTTC
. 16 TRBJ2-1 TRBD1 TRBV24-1 CATSDPRQGEGDEQFF TGTGCCACCAGTGATCCTAGACAGGGAGAAGGGGATGAGCAGTTCTTC
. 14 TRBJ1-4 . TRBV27 CASSFTLRGEKLFF TGTGCCAGCAGTTTCACCCTCCGGGGTGAAAAACTGTTTTTT
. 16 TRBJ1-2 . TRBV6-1 CASSDPSEGPSSGYTF TGTGCCAGCAGTGACCCCTCGGAGGGCCCTTCAAGTGGCTACACCTTC
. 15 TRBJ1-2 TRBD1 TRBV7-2 CASSSPPGQGEGYTF TGTGCCAGCAGCTCCCCCCCAGGACAGGGGGAAGGCTACACCTTC
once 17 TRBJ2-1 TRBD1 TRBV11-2 CASSLGSVGDRLNEQFF TGTGCCAGCAGCTTAGGATCGGTGGGGGACAGGCTCAATGAGCAGTTCTTC
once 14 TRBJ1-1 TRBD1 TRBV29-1 CSATSQGVDTEAFF TGCAGCGCTACATCACAGGGGGTTGACACTGAAGCTTTCTTT
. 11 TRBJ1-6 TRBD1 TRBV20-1 CSAWTGGPLHF TGCAGTGCTTGGACAGGTGGGCCCCTCCACTTT
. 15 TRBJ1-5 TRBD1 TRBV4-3 CASSLQHRGDQPQHF TGCGCCAGCAGCCTCCAGCACAGGGGGGATCAGCCCCAGCATTTT
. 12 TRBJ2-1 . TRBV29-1 CSMTPIGDEQFF TGCAGCATGACACCAATAGGTGATGAGCAGTTCTTC
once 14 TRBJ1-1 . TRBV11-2 CASSGVGAGTEAFF TGTGCCAGCAGCGGGGTGGGGGCAGGAACTGAAGCTTTCTTT
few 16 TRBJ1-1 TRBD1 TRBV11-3 CASSLNRGQGASEAFF TGTGCCAGCAGCTTAAATCGGGGACAGGGAGCCTCTGAAGCTTTCTTT
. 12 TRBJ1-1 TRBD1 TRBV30 CAWKRTGSEAFF TGTGCCTGGAAAAGGACAGGGTCAGAAGCTTTCTTT
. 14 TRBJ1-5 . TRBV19 CASRSGHSNQPQHF TGTGCCAGTAGATCGGGTCATAGCAATCAGCCCCAGCATTTT
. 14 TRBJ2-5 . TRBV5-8 CASSISSVRETQYF TGTGCCAGCAGCATATCTAGCGTCCGGGAGACCCAGTACTTC
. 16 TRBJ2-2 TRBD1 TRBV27 CASSEDPGQYTGELFF TGTGCCAGCAGTGAAGACCCGGGACAGTACACCGGGGAGCTGTTTTTT
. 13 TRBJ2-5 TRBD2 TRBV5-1 CASQGLAGETQYF TGCGCCAGCCAGGGACTAGCGGGGGAGACCCAGTACTTC
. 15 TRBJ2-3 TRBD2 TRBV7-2 CASSLGLAGLDTQYF TGTGCCAGCAGCCTAGGACTAGCGGGCCTAGATACGCAGTATTTT
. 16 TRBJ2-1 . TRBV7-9 CASSLGGGFPTGEQFF TGTGCCAGCAGCTTAGGAGGGGGGTTCCCGACAGGGGAGCAGTTCTTC
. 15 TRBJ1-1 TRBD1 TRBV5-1 CASSTGQGLDTEAFF TGCGCCAGCAGCACGGGACAGGGGTTGGACACTGAAGCTTTCTTT
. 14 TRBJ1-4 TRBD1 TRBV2 CASRGTAFNEKLFF TGTGCCAGCAGGGGGACAGCCTTTAATGAAAAACTGTTTTTT